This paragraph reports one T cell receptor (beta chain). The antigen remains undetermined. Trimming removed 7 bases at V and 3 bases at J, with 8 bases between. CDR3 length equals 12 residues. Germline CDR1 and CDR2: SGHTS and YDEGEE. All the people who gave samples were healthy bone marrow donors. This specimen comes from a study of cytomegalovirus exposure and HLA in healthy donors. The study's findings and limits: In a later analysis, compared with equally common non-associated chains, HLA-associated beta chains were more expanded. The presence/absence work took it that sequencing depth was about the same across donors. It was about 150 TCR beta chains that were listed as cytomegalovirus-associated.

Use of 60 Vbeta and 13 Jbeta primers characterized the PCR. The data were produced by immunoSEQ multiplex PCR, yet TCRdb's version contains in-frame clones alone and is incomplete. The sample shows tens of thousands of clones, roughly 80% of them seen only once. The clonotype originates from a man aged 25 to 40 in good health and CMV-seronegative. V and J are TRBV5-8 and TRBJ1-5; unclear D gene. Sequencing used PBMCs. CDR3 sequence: CASRGYNQPQHF. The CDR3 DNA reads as TGTGCCAGCCGGGGATACAATCAGCCCCAGCATTTT.